This T cell receptor (beta chain) was recovered during a study of cytomegalovirus exposure and HLA in healthy donors. Looking at the study overall: About 180 million T cells yielded around 100 million unique TCR beta sequences, as an earlier analysis found.

This clone occurred a few times. Its antigen is not known. Primers: 60 Vbeta forward and 13 Jbeta reverse. Here immunoSEQ multiplex PCR was the method, and the copy in TCRdb shows in-frame clones only, minus some. The sample lists under 150,000 clones; roughly 10% were seen once. Study-level points and caveats: Accurate prediction of HLA-A and HLA-B alleles (for most subjects) was reportedly achieved from TCR beta sequences. When analyzed later, the rates of TCR association showed variation by HLA locus, with DRB1 the most and HLA-C the fewest. Prior analysis indicated that the majority of TCR beta V segments exhibited productivity approximately 87% or approximately 30% of the time.

This TCR was recovered from a male donor in good health and CMV-seronegative. Sequencing was performed on PBMCs.

The CDR3 DNA reads as TGCGCCAGCAGCGCCTCGACAGGGGGGGGTGGCTACACCTTC. Protein sequence: CASSASTGGGGYTF. The rearrangement joins TRBV5-1 to TRBJ1-2, with TRBD1 matching over 9 bases. V was pared by 4 bases and J by 7 bases, with 8 bases of the junction left unmatched. This CDR3 is built from 14 residues. Per germline, CDR1 SGHRS and CDR2 YFSETQ.